The source of this T cell receptor (beta chain) is a study of post-analysis software for immune sequencing data (dated by TCRdb to between 2014 and 2017). Concerning the study at large: The recorded disease courses included relapsing-remitting, secondary progressive and progressive-relapsing multiple sclerosis, and some patients had no subtype annotation. A subset of samples was prepared in parallel using single-end sample barcoding, then pooled and co-amplified after Illumina adapter ligation. The patient repertoires were compared against about 10 previously published healthy control repertoires obtained from donors aged 6 to 25 years.

To demonstrate the VDJtools post-analysis software, the study profiled TCR beta repertoires from the peripheral blood of about a dozen young patients with multiple sclerosis. The patients with multiple sclerosis were children and adolescents between roughly 6 and 15 years of age. This clonotype occurred many times. Its antigen is currently not known. Qualities for individual bases were not recorded, and no much larger clone is one base off. The library was built by means of PCR. TCRdb names Illumina HiSeq 2500 as the instrument used. To reduce PCR and sequencing biases, unique molecular identifiers were incorporated into the TCR beta cDNA libraries. Every 1 to 10 million input T cells yielded around 500,000 cDNA molecules, meaning each molecule approximated one T cell. Patient libraries were prepared and sequenced with the same protocol used for the earlier healthy control dataset. Samples belonging to the same batch were prepared together, multiplexed and sequenced on a shared HiSeq lane. Under the source paper's analysis protocol: MIGEC handled the raw barcoded reads, throwing out single-read molecular identifier groups before consensus assembly and CDR3 extraction. Clonotype tables were post-analysed with VDJtools, normalizing diversity by down-sampling all datasets to the smallest sample size. To correct batch-related cross-sample contamination, repertoire overlap clustering matched CDR3 amino acid sequences but not nucleotide sequences. TCRdb itself trimmed the public reads at Q25 with fastp, ran MiXCR and retained productive beta chains. Records with the same CDR3 protein are collapsed into one entry carrying the most frequent genes and DNA. The V and J calls come from TCRdb's annotation, not from the publication. This sample has 250,000 to 300,000 distinct CDR3 sequences in its table, and just over 35% of those were observed once. The ten largest make up around 5.2% of the sample.

CDR1 and CDR2, looked up from the germline V gene, are MGHRA and YSYEKL. Reading from cysteine to phenylalanine, the CDR3 counts 16 amino acids. Here the CDR3 DNA is all that survives: 48 bases in frame from base 1. The trim is 6 bases for V and 0 bases for J, with a gap of 16 bases between the germline ends. Results and caveats for the whole study, not just this receptor: Strong co-clustering of samples prepared in the same batch was shown by direct clustering with F measure, prompting a batch-effect correction. The control group was slightly older than the multiple sclerosis patient group. Roughly 5 TRBV segments, including TRBV5-6, TRBV5-1 and TRBV20-1, were significantly more frequent in patients than controls. Compared with controls, multiple sclerosis patients had significantly lower normalized Chao1 diversity, a finding suggesting substantial peripheral T-cell clonal expansion.

The sequence was obtained from a girl between 10 and 17 years old with multiple sclerosis. Sequencing was done on a sample of blood. This chain joins TRBV4-1 to TRBJ2-3; TRBD2 could be the D gene, as 6 bases match. The base sequence is TGCGCCAGCAGACGACATCCGGGACTCAGCACAGATACGCAGTATTTT. This translates into CASRRHPGLSTDTQYF.